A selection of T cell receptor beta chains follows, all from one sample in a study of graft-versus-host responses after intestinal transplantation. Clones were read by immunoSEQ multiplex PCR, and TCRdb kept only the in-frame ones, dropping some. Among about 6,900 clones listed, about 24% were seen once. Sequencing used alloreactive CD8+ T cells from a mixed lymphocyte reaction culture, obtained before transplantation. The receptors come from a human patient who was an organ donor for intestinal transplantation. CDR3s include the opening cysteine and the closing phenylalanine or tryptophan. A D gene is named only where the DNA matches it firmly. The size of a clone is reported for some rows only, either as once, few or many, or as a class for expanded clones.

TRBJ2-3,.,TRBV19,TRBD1,CASSIQGAPDTQYF,TGTGCCAGTAGTATACAGGGGGCCCCAGATACGCAGTATTTT
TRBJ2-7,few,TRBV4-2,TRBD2,CASSPRSGSRNEQYF,TGTGCCAGCAGCCCACGCAGCGGGAGTAGAAACGAGCAGTACTTC
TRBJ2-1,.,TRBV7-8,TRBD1,CASSLELAGGQFF,TGTGCCAGCAGCTTAGAGTTGGCAGGGGGGCAGTTCTTC
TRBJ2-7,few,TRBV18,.,CASSPGWQVPYEQYF,TGTGCCAGCTCACCAGGCTGGCAGGTTCCCTACGAGCAGTACTTC
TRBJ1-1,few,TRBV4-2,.,CASAPNEGRTEAFF,TGTGCCAGCGCTCCGAATGAAGGACGGACTGAAGCTTTCTTT
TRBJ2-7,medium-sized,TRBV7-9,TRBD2,CASSGTSGRGTYEQYF,TGTGCCAGCAGCGGGACTAGCGGGAGAGGAACCTACGAGCAGTACTTC
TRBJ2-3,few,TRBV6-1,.,CASRRSWTDTQYF,TGTGCCAGCAGGCGTAGTTGGACAGATACGCAGTATTTT
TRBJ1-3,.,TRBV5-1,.,CASRRGFSGNTIYF,TGCGCCAGCAGGAGGGGCTTCTCTGGAAACACCATATATTTT
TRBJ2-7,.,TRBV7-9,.,CASGPSGTLAYEQYF,TGTGCCAGCGGACCCTCCGGGACACTAGCCTACGAGCAGTACTTC
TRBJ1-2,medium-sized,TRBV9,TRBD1,CASSVGQGNGYTF,TGTGCCAGCAGCGTAGGACAGGGGAATGGCTACACCTTC
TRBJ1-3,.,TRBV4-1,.,CASSPRGGVYYSGNTIYF,TGCGCCAGCAGCCCTAGGGGGGGGGTCTATTACTCTGGAAACACCATATATTTT
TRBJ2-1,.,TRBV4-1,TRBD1,CASSQDRAYNEQFF,TGCGCCAGCAGCCAGGACAGGGCCTACAATGAGCAGTTCTTC
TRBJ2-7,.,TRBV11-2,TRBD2,CASSTRQLAEIYEQYF,TGTGCCAGCAGCACTCGACAGCTAGCGGAGATTTACGAGCAGTACTTC
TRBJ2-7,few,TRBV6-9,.,CASSPGGGREQYF,TGTGCCAGCAGCCCCGGGGGCGGTCGCGAGCAGTACTTC
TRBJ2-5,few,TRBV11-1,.,CASRPLATETQYF,TGTGCCAGCAGGCCCCTAGCGACGGAGACCCAGTACTTC
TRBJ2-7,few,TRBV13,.,CASSPWGGLVGYEQYF,TGTGCCAGCAGCCCATGGGGGGGGCTAGTAGGATACGAGCAGTACTTC
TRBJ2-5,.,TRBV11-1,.,CASSLGGGGQETQYF,TGTGCCAGCAGCTTAGGTGGAGGGGGGCAGGAGACCCAGTACTTC
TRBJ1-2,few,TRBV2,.,CAGLLWTDYGYTF,TGTGCCGGGCTACTTTGGACGGATTATGGCTACACCTTC
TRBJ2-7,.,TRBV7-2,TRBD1,CASSFLGQHEQYF,TGTGCCAGCAGCTTTCTGGGACAGCACGAGCAGTACTTC
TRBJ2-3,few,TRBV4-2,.,CASSQGFGSADTQYF,TGTGCCAGCAGCCAAGGTTTCGGTAGCGCAGATACGCAGTATTTT
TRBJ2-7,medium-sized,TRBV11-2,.,CASSLSGLYEQYF,TGTGCCAGCAGCTTGTCAGGGCTCTACGAGCAGTACTTC
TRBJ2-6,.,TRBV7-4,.,CASSTLGSSQSRANVLTF,TGTGCCAGCAGCACTCTCGGCAGCTCACAAAGTCGGGCCAACGTCCTGACTTTC
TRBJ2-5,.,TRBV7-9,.,CASSLPVGVRETQYF,TGTGCCAGCAGCTTGCCGGTGGGAGTCAGGGAGACCCAGTACTTC
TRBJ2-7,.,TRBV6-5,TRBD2,CASSPGISGSAEQYF,TGTGCCAGCAGTCCCGGGATTAGCGGGAGTGCCGAGCAGTACTTC
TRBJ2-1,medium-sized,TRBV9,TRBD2,CASSERLAGVGSYNEQFF,TGTGCCAGCAGCGAGAGACTAGCGGGAGTGGGCTCCTACAATGAGCAGTTCTTC
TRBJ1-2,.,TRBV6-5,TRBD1,CASHRGNGYGYTF,TGTGCCAGCCACAGGGGGAATGGCTATGGCTACACCTTC
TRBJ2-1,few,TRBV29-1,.,CSVPPPGNSYNEQFF,TGCAGCGTACCCCCCCCCGGGAATTCCTACAATGAGCAGTTCTTC
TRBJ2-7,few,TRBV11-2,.,CASRLELAYEQYF,TGTGCCAGCAGACTGGAGCTAGCCTACGAGCAGTACTTC
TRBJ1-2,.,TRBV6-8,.,CASSYPMDSLDGYTF,TGTGCCAGCAGTTACCCTATGGACAGCCTCGATGGCTACACCTTC
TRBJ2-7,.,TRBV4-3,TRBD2,CASSPSGRDYEQYF,TGCGCCAGCAGCCCTAGCGGGAGGGACTACGAGCAGTACTTC
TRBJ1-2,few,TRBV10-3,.,CAISRNLQGSGYTF,TGTGCCATCAGCCGGAACCTACAGGGATCTGGCTACACCTTC